The 14 T cell receptor beta chains given below trace back to one sample, sequenced in a study of cytomegalovirus exposure and HLA in healthy donors. Use of 60 Vbeta and 13 Jbeta primers characterized the PCR. Measured with immunoSEQ multiplex PCR; TCRdb has only the in-frame clones, and not every one. The table lists under 150,000 clones, 70% to 75% of them singletons, with around 14% in the top ten. Sequenced material: PBMCs. Receptors were obtained from a human donor in good health.

The rearrangement links TRBV7-3 to TRBJ1-2; a weak D match, TRBD1 (5 bases). CDR1 and CDR2 (germline): SGHTA, FQGTGA. Trimming shortened V by 4 bases and J by 11 bases, and 11 bases separated the two germline ends. CDR3 length: 11 amino acids. The CDR3 sequence is CASSSGGDYTF. The CDR3 DNA follows: TGTGCCAGCAGCTCCGGGGGGGATTACACCTTC.

The table lists this clone with a few counts. The V and J genes are TRBV4-2 and TRBJ1-5; TRBD1 might be the D (5 bases). The CDR3 runs to 14 residues. Germline loops: CDR1 LGHNA, CDR2 YNFKEQ. V dropped 4 bases and J dropped 4 bases, with 11 bases sitting between them. As DNA, the CDR3 is TGTGCCAGCAGCCGGGGGGTAGAGAATCAGCCCCAGCATTTT. Protein: CASSRGVENQPQHF.

The chain carries TRBV30 and TRBJ1-5; no firm D call. Germline V gene data show CDR1 as GTSNPN and CDR2 as SVGIG (reference sequence). CDR3 size: 12 residues. V was clipped by 1 base and J by 9 bases, with 10 bases between them. CDR3 in amino acids: CAWSGGDGPQHF. The DNA for the CDR3 is TGTGCCTGGAGTGGCGGAGACGGGCCCCAGCATTTT. Drawing the rest from reference TRBV30 and TRBJ1-5, the complete variable domain is SQTIHQWPATLVQPVGSPLSLECTVEGTSNPNLYWYRQAAGRGLQLLFYSVGIGQISSEVPQNLSASRPQDRQFILSSKKLLLSDSGFYLCAWSGGDGPQHFGDGTRLSIL.

J is TRBJ1-6 and V is TRBV5-1; TRBD1 aligns across 7 bases. This CDR3 comprises 14 residues. The germline V gene has CDR1 SGHRS and CDR2 YFSETQ. Trimming at V came to 4 bases and at J to 5 bases, leaving 3 bases not matched to a gene. CDR3 DNA sequence: TGCGCCAGCAGCCCGGGGACAGATAATTCACCCCTCCACTTT. Translation: CASSPGTDNSPLHF. Based on the CDR3 plus reference TRBV5-1 and TRBJ1-6, the full variable domain is KAGVTQTPRYLIKTRGQQVTLSCSPISGHRSVSWYQQTPGQGLQFLFEYFSETQRNKGNFPGRFSGRQFSNSRSEMNVSTLELGDSALYLCASSPGTDNSPLHFGNGTRLTVT.

In this sample, this clone turned up a few times. The rearrangement uses TRBV5-1 and TRBJ1-4; TRBD1 matches 9 bases. The length of the CDR3 is 13 residues. Trimming cost V 4 bases and J 10 bases; bases outside gene matches: 5. Germline-derived CDR1 and CDR2 are SGHRS and YFSETQ. The CDR3 DNA sequence: TGCGCCAGCAGCACCCGGGACAGGGTAAAACTGTTTTTT. Protein product: CASSTRDRVKLFF.

This sequence joins TRBV9 and TRBJ2-1, with TRBD2 matching over 10 bases. With V trimmed by 4 bases and J by 4 bases, 5 bases remained unmatched. This CDR3 is built from 15 residues. Germline CDR1 SGDLS, CDR2 YYNGEE. For the CDR3, the DNA is TGTGCCAGCAGCCCGCTAGCGGGGGAATACAATGAGCAGTTCTTC. Amino acids: CASSPLAGEYNEQFF. Full variable domain (remainder filled in from reference TRBV9 and TRBJ2-1): DSGVTQTPKHLITATGQRVTLRCSPRSGDLSVYWYQQSLDQGLQFLIQYYNGEERAKGNILERFSAQQFPDLHSELNLSSLELGDSALYFCASSPLAGEYNEQFFGPGTRLTVL.

The V and J genes are TRBV5-4 and TRBJ1-2, with D possibly TRBD1 on 6 matching bases. Per germline, CDR1 SGHNT and CDR2 YYREEE (reference sequence). V lost 3 bases and J 0 bases, leaving 15 bases between the germline ends. The CDR3 sequence is 16 residues long. CDR3 loop: CASSWGGQRTNYGYTF. CDR3 coding DNA: TGTGCCAGCAGCTGGGGGGGGCAGCGCACTAACTATGGCTACACCTTC.

This chain connects TRBV10-3 to TRBJ2-7, with D tentatively TRBD1 (6 bases). The CDR3 totals 15 residues. The V and J ends lost 3 bases and 2 bases respectively, with 14 bases between them. Germline V gives CDR1 ENHRY, CDR2 SYGVKD. This chain's CDR3 is CAISEGGANTYEQYF. The CDR3 DNA sequence: TGTGCCATCAGTGAAGGGGGAGCGAACACCTACGAGCAGTACTTC.

DNA of the CDR3: TGTGCCAGCAGCGTAGGGACAATCCTAGAGACCCAGTACTTC. The encoded protein is CASSVGTILETQYF. J is TRBJ2-5 and V is TRBV9; tentative D call: TRBD1 (5 bases). CDR3 length: 14 residues. The V end was cut by 0 bases, the J end by 4 bases, with 10 bases between. The germline CDR1 and CDR2 sequences are SGDLS and YYNGEE.

This rearrangement joins TRBV19 to TRBJ2-7, with TRBD2 matching 11 bases. The CDR3 loop spans 13 amino acids. The ends lost 5 bases at V and 4 bases at J; junction bases unmatched: 1. CDR1 LNHDA and CDR2 SQIVND come from the germline V gene (reference sequence). This chain's CDR3 is CASSGTSGYEQYF. The CDR3 DNA reads as TGTGCCAGTAGTGGGACTAGCGGATACGAGCAGTACTTC.

V gene TRBV2 combines with J gene TRBJ2-1, with 10 bases fitting TRBD2. Per germline, CDR1 SNHLY and CDR2 FYNNEI. Losses at the gene ends were 6 bases for V and 9 bases for J; bases not matched to a gene: 11. The CDR3 sequence is 15 residues long. The CDR3 DNA is TGTGCCAGCAGCCCTTCTAGCGGGAGAATCAGTGAGCAGTTCTTC. Translation: CASSPSSGRISEQFF.

This clone was detected only once. The chain combines TRBV7-2 with TRBJ2-5, with 8 bases aligning to TRBD2. In germline, CDR1 is SGHTA, CDR2 FQGNSA. The CDR3 sequence is 16 residues long. J was trimmed by 5 bases and V by 4 bases; bases with no gene match: 12. CDR3 protein: CASSSPSSGGLETQYF. The DNA of the CDR3 is TGTGCCAGCAGCTCACCCTCTTCGGGGGGGCTGGAGACCCAGTACTTC. The whole variable domain, filled in from reference TRBV7-2 and TRBJ2-5, reads GAGVSQSPSNKVTEKGKDVELRCDPISGHTALYWYRQSLGQGLEFLIYFQGNSAPDKSGLPSDRFSAERTGGSVSTLTIQRTQQEDSAVYLCASSSPSSGGLETQYFGPGTRLLVL.

This rearrangement joins TRBV19 to TRBJ2-7; no clear D gene. CDR1 LNHDA and CDR2 SQIVND come from the germline V gene (reference sequence). This CDR3 contains 13 residues. The V end lost 4 bases, the J end lost 0 bases, and 7 bases lay between the germline ends. The CDR3 DNA reads as TGTGCCAGTAGTACGACTTACTCCTACGAGCAGTACTTC. Its translation: CASSTTYSYEQYF.

J is TRBJ1-1 and V is TRBV19; D gene ambiguous. The length of the CDR3 is 16 residues. Looked up from germline, CDR1 is LNHDA and CDR2 is SQIVND (reference sequence). The germline V and J ends were trimmed by 3 bases and 3 bases, with 17 bases remaining between them. In nucleotides, the CDR3 is TGTGCCAGTAGTATCGGTGCCCGCCGGGATCACACTGAAGCTTTCTTT. It specifies CASSIGARRDHTEAFF.